The present T cell receptor (beta chain) was sequenced within a study of T-cell memory formation after mild COVID-19 (TCRdb year 2021). Background for the entire study: Most TCR sequence clusters were specific to one of the two donors. In a couple of donors, T-cell clones that expanded and contracted after mild COVID-19 were tracked by sequencing TCRalpha and TCRbeta repertoires over time. Two young, previously healthy adult volunteers made up the cohort, one male and one female. Study-wide conclusions, independent of this receptor: Contracting CD4+ clones appeared mostly in the CM and EM memory subsets, whereas CD8+ clones were enriched in EMRA. From day 15 to 85, contracting clones showed balanced CD4/CD8 phenotypes, whereas a second wave of clones that expanded from day 15 to 37 leaned towards CD4+. Only a couple of mild cases were covered by the study, and larger cohorts that include severe cases with pre-infection samples were considered necessary. SARS-CoV-2 specificity was not confirmed for the second-wave clones peaking on day 37. Some responding clones were detected in pre-infection memory, suggesting pre-existing cross-reactive memory T cells joined the SARS-CoV-2 response.

The run used an Illumina NovaSeq 6000. TCRalpha and TCRbeta cDNA libraries were built by 5'RACE with constant-segment primers, adding sample barcodes and unique molecular identifiers. Trizol reagent was used to extract RNA from every sample. Libraries were amplified in two PCR steps, with a second sample barcode and Illumina TruSeq adapters added in the second step. The libraries were sequenced on an Illumina NovaSeq using 2 x 150 bp paired-end reads. The source study handled its data this way. Demultiplexing of reads and collapsing into UMI-guided consensus sequences were performed with migec v1.2.7. With mixcr v2.1.11, UMI consensuses were aligned to TRA and TRB V and J templates and assembled into clonotypes. A clonotype was counted as expanded or contracted only if both edgeR and NoisET called the change significant, with noise models trained on biological replicates. For edgeR calls, a false discovery rate-adjusted p below 0.01 and a log2 fold-change threshold of 1 were applied. As an exploratory analysis of dynamics, PCA with hierarchical clustering was applied to max-normalized trajectories of the 1000 most abundant clonotypes. Separately sequenced CD4+ and CD8+ repertoires were used to assign a CD4 or CD8 phenotype to each responding clone. The public reads were run again by TCRdb, first through fastp at Q25 and then through MiXCR, and only productive beta chains were kept. Each CDR3 protein gets just one entry, which takes the most common genes and DNA from the rows behind it. TCRdb's processing, not the authors', yielded these V and J calls. The sample table shows some 320,000 distinct CDR3 sequences, and roughly an eighth are seen once. The ten largest clones take up approximately 22% of the sample.

Ficoll-Paque density gradient centrifugation was the method used to isolate PBMCs. The CDR3 runs 15 residues from the cysteine to the phenylalanine. Kept here is only the CDR3 DNA, which spans 45 bases and is read in frame from base 1. CDR1 and CDR2, per the germline V gene (reference sequence), are SEHNR and FQNEAQ. Deletion took 1 base off V and 7 bases off J, with a span of 13 bases between the germline ends. Note on this clonotype: Its specific antigen is unknown. Per-base qualities were not stored, and no clone one base away is much larger.

Sequenced: PBMCs or a T cell subset sorted from them (not recorded which). The chain was built from TRBV7-9 and TRBJ1-4; the D gene is not confidently resolved. This clonotype originated in a young man who had mild COVID-19 (a few samples of this study predate the infection). The sample titles of this study are shuffled in the database, so cell type and time point are left out; the donor was told from shared clones. The nucleotides read TGTGCCAGCAGCTTAGGCGATCTGAGTGGTGAAAAACTGTTTTTT. This sequence encodes CASSLGDLSGEKLFF. The CDR3, completed at both ends by the reference TRBV7-9 and TRBJ1-4 genes, gives the full variable domain DTGVSQNPRHKITKRGQNVTFRCDPISEHNRLYWYRQTLGQGPEFLTYFQNEAQLEKSRLLSDRFSAERPKGSFSTLEIQRTEQGDSAMYLCASSLGDLSGEKLFFGSGTQLSVL.